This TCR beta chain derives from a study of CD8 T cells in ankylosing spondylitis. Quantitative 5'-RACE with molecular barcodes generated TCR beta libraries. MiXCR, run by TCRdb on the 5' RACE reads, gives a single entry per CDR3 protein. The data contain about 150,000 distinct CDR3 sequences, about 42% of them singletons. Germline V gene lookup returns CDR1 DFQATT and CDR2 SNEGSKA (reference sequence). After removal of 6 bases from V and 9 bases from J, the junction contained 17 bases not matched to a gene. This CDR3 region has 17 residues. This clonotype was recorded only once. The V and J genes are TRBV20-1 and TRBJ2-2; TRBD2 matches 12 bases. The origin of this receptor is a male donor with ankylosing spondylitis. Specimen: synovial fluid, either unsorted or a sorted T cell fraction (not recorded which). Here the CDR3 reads CSANVPGTSGFGRELFF. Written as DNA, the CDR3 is TGCAGTGCGAACGTCCCCGGGACTAGCGGGTTCGGGCGGGAGCTGTTTTTT.